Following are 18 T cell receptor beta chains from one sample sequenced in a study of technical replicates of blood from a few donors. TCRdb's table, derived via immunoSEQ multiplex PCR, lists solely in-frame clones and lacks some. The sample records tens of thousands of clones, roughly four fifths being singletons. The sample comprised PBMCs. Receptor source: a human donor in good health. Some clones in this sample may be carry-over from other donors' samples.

The CDR3 sequence is CASARLSYEQYF. In DNA, the CDR3 is TGTGCCAGCGCGCGGCTCTCCTACGAGCAGTACTTC. The chain is built from TRBV25-1 and TRBJ2-7; D remains ambiguous. Germline V gives CDR1 MGHDK, CDR2 SYGVNS. CDR3 length equals 12 residues. Trimming removed 8 bases at V and 0 bases at J, with 8 bases between.

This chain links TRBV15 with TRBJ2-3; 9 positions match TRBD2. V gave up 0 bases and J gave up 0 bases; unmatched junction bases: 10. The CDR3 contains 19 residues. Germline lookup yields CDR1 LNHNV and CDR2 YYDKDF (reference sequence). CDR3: CATSRDQRRRGGSTDTQYF. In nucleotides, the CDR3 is TGTGCCACCAGCAGAGATCAAAGGCGGCGGGGGGGAAGCACAGATACGCAGTATTTT.

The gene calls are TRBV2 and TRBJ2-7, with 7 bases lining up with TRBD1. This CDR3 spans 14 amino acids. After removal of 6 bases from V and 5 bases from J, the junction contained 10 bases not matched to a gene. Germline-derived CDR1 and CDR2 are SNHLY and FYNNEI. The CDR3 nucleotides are TGTGCCAGCAGAGTCCATGACAGGGCCGACGAGCAGTACTTC. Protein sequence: CASRVHDRADEQYF.

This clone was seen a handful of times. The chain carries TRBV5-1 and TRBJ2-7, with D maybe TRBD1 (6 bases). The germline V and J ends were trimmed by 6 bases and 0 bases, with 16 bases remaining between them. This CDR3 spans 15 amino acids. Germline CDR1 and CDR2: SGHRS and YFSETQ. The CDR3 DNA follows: TGCGCCAGCAACTTCCAGGGGATCAGCTCCTACGAGCAGTACTTC. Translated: CASNFQGISSYEQYF.

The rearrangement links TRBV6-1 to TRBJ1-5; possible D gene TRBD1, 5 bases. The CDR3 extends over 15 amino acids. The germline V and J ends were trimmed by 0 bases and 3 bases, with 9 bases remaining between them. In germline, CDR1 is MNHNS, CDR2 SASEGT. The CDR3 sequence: CASSEAGRDNQPQHF. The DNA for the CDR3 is TGTGCCAGCAGTGAAGCGGGCAGGGACAATCAGCCCCAGCATTTT.

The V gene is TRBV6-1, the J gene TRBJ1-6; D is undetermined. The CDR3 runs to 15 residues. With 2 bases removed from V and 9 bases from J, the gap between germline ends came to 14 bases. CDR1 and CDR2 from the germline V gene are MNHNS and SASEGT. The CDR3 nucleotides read TGTGCCAGCAGTGAATTAAGAGGGTTAGGTTCACCCCTCCACTTT. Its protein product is CASSELRGLGSPLHF.

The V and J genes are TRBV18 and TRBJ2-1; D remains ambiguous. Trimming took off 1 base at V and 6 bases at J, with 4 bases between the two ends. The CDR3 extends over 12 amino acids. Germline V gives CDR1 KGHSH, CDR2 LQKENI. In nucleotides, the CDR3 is TGTGCCAGCTCACCACGCGTCAATGAGCAGTTCTTC. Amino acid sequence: CASSPRVNEQFF.

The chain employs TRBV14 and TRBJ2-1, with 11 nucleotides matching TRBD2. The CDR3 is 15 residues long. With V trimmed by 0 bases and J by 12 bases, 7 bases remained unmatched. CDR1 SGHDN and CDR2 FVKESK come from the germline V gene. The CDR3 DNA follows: TGTGCCAGCAGCCAAGATCTGCTAGCGGGGGGTGTGCAGTTCTTC. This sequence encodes CASSQDLLAGGVQFF.

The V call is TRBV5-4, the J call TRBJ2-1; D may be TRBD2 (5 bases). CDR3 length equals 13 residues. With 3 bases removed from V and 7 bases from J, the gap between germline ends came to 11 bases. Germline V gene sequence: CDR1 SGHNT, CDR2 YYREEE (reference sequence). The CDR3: CASSSEPGNEQFF. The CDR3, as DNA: TGTGCCAGCAGCTCCGAGCCGGGAAATGAGCAGTTCTTC. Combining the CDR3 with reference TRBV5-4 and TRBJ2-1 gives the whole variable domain ETGVTQSPTHLIKTRGQQVTLRCSSQSGHNTVSWYQQALGQGPQFIFQYYREEENGRGNFPPRFSGLQFPNYSSELNVNALELDDSALYLCASSSEPGNEQFFGPGTRLTVL.

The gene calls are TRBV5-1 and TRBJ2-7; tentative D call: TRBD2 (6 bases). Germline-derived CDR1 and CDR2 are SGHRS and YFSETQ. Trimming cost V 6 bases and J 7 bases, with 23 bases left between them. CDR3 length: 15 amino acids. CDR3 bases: TGCGCCAGCAACAGACAGCCGGGCGGGGCAACGGAGCAGTACTTC. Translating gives CASNRQPGGATEQYF.

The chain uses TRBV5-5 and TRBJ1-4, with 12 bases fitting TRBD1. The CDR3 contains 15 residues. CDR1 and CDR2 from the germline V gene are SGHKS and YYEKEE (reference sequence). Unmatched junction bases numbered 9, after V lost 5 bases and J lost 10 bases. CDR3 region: CASRGQGAINGKLFF. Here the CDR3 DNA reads TGTGCCAGCAGGGGACAGGGGGCGATTAACGGAAAACTGTTTTTT.

The CDR3 sequence: CASSPVSETQYF. The CDR3 DNA follows: TGTGCCAGCAGTCCGGTTTCAGAGACCCAGTACTTC. V and J are TRBV6-1 and TRBJ2-5; no reliable D call. Germline V CDR1 and CDR2: MNHNS, SASEGT. The length of the CDR3 is 12 residues. The V end lost 5 bases, the J end lost 4 bases, and 8 bases lay between the germline ends.

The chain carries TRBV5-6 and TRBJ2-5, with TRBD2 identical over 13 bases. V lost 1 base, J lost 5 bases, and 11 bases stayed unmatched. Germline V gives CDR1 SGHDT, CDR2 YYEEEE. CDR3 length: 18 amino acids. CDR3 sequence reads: CASSLPGLAGWVWETQYF. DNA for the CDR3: TGTGCCAGCAGCTTGCCGGGACTAGCGGGATGGGTGTGGGAGACCCAGTACTTC.

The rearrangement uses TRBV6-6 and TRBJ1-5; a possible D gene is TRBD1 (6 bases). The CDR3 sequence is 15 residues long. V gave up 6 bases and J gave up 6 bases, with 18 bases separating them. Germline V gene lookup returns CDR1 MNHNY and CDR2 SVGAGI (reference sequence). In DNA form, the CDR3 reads TGTGCCAGCAGGGCCTCGGGGGGCCAAGGTCAGCCCCAGCATTTT. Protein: CASRASGGQGQPQHF.

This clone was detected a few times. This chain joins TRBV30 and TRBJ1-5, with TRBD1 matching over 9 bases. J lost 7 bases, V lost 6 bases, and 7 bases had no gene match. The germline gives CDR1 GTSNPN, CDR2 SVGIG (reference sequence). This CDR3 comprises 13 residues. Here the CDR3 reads CACDRGMGQPQHF. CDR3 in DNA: TGTGCCTGCGACAGGGGGATGGGACAGCCCCAGCATTTT.

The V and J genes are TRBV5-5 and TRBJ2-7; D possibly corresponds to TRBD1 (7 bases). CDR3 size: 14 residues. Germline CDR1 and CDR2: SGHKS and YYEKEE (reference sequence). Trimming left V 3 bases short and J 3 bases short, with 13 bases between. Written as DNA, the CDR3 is TGTGCCAGCAGCTACGCAGGGGGGCTCTACGAGCAGTACTTC. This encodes CASSYAGGLYEQYF. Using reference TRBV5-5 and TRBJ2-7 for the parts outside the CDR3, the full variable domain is DAGVTQSPTHLIKTRGQQVTLRCSPISGHKSVSWYQQVLGQGPQFIFQYYEKEERGRGNFPDRFSARQFPNYSSELNVNALLLGDSALYLCASSYAGGLYEQYFGPGTRLTVT.

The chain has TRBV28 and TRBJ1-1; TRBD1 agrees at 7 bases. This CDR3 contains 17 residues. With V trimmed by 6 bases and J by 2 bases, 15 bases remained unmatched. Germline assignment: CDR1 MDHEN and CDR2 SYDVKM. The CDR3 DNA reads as TGTGCCAGCAGGGTTTTGTTGACAGGGCGTGGAAACACTGAAGCTTTCTTT. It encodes CASRVLLTGRGNTEAFF.

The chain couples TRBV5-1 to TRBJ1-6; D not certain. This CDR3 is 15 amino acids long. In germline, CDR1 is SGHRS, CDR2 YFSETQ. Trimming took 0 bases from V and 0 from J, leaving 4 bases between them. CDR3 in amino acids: CASSLANSYNSPLHF. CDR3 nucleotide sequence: TGCGCCAGCAGCTTGGCAAACTCCTATAATTCACCCCTCCACTTT. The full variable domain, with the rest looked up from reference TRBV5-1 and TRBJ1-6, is KAGVTQTPRYLIKTRGQQVTLSCSPISGHRSVSWYQQTPGQGLQFLFEYFSETQRNKGNFPGRFSGRQFSNSRSEMNVSTLELGDSALYLCASSLANSYNSPLHFGNGTRLTVT.